Following are 27 T cell receptor beta chains from one sample sequenced in a study of T cell clonality in common variable immunodeficiency. This table comes from immunoSEQ multiplex PCR, and its TCRdb copy is limited to in-frame clones, with some not included. Listed here are under 65,000 clones without any singletons, the top ten holding about 0.85%. The sample was peripheral blood mononuclear cells. The source of these receptors is a person between 18 and 75 years old in good health.

This clone was observed a few times. The CDR3 end lies 3 residues beyond the end of the read and is filled in from the germline J gene. The rearrangement uses TRBV18 and TRBJ1-2; 8 positions agree with TRBD1. CDR1 and CDR2 (germline): KGHSH, LQKENI. This CDR3 has 12 amino acids. The CDR3 region is CASSSTGDEYTF. CDR3 DNA (partial): TGTGCCAGCTCGTCGACAGGGGATGAA.

This clone was counted ten times or more. The missing CDR3 end, 3 residues past where the read stops, is filled in from the germline J gene. The chain recombines TRBV6-2 or TRBV6-3 with TRBJ2-3; D is perhaps TRBD2 (5 bases). Germline V lookup: CDR1 MNHEY, CDR2 SVGEGT. Trimming stripped 2 bases from V and 0 bases from J, with 6 bases between. There are 14 residues in the CDR3. This CDR3 reads CASSYSGSTDTQYF. CDR3 DNA, as far as it was read: TGTGCCAGCAGTTACAGCGGTAGCACAGATACG.

This clone came up many times. The CDR3 is cut off 3 residues early in the read; its end comes from the germline J gene. The chain recombines TRBV6-2 or TRBV6-3 with TRBJ1-1; 8 bases line up with TRBD1. CDR3 length equals 11 residues. Germline CDR1 and CDR2: MNHEY and SVGEGT. CDR3 in amino acids: CASERTGEAFF. The DNA read from the CDR3 is TGTGCCAGCGAACGGACAGGGGAA.

This clone was recorded many times. The CDR3 goes on 3 residues after the read ends, and that part is filled in from the germline J gene. V usage is TRBV19 and J usage is TRBJ1-4; D is undetermined. V was trimmed by 2 bases and J by 8 bases, leaving 12 bases between them. The germline CDR1 and CDR2 sequences are LNHDA and SQIVND (reference sequence). The CDR3 totals 14 residues. The CDR3: CASSINRGVEKLFF. CDR3 DNA (partial): TGTGCCAGTAGTATAAACCGGGGAGTCGAAAAA.

This clone showed up many times. The read terminates 3 residues ahead of where the CDR3 ends, so the germline J gene completes it. The genes are TRBV19 and TRBJ2-3; D could derive from TRBD1 or TRBD2 (6 bases each). Germline V gene lookup returns CDR1 LNHDA and CDR2 SQIVND (reference sequence). The V gene lost 7 bases and the J gene lost 0 bases, with 14 bases spanning the gap. The length of the CDR3 is 15 residues. The CDR3 bases that were read are TGTGCCAGTAAGCCCGGAGGGGGAAGCACAGATACG. This codes for CASKPGGGSTDT. The whole CDR3 sequence reads CASKPGGGSTDTQYF.

This clone occurred many times. CDR3 DNA, as far as it was read: TGCAGTGCTAGAGATGCAGGGATTTACGAG. It codes for CSARDAGIYE. The whole CDR3 is CSARDAGIYEQYF. The gene calls are TRBV20-1 and TRBJ2-7; D is perhaps TRBD1 (5 bases). The observed sequence ends 3 residues before the CDR3 terminus, with the missing tail filled in from the germline J gene. Germline CDR1 reads DFQATT; CDR2 reads SNEGSKA (reference sequence). V was pared by 0 bases and J by 4 bases, with 10 bases between. This CDR3 has 13 residues.

This clone was found many times. The read stops 3 residues short of the end of the CDR3; the missing end is completed from the germline J gene. This chain links TRBV7-3 with TRBJ1-6; 10 bases fit TRBD1. Germline V gives CDR1 SGHTA, CDR2 FQGTGA. The CDR3 totals 16 residues. The V segment lost 5 bases and the J segment 9 bases; nucleotides outside the gene matches: 10. CDR3: CASSAEGTGDFSPLHF. The covered CDR3 bases are TGTGCCAGCAGCGCCGAGGGGACAGGGGATTTTTCACCC.

Ten or more counts support this clone. The read terminates 3 residues ahead of where the CDR3 ends, so the germline J gene completes it. The sample carries other DNA sequences with the same CDR3. The chain combines TRBV28 with TRBJ2-5; D call uncertain. V was pared by 1 base and J by 5 bases, with 5 bases between. There are 12 residues in the CDR3. CDR1 and CDR2 (germline): MDHEN, SYDVKM. The CDR3 sequence: CASSLSRETQYF. The CDR3 DNA, read in part, is TGTGCCAGCAGTTTATCACGGGAGACC.

This clone was seen at least ten times. The sequence runs out 3 residues before the end of the CDR3; the remainder is reconstructed from the germline J gene. The genes are TRBV20-1 and TRBJ1-5; 11 nucleotides align to TRBD1. This CDR3 is 15 amino acids long. The V gene end was trimmed by 6 bases and the J gene end by 3 bases; junction bases not matched to a gene: 7. Germline loops: CDR1 DFQATT, CDR2 SNEGSKA (reference sequence). CDR3 DNA (partial): TGCAGTGCCCAGGACAGGGGGCGCCCCAATCAGCCC. Translation: CSAQDRGRPNQP. The full CDR3 is CSAQDRGRPNQPQHF.

This clone was found many times. The part of the CDR3 DNA that was read is TGTGCCTGGACGGAGGCCGTTCGGGTCGGC. Translated: CAWTEAVRVG. The CDR3 in its entirety is CAWTEAVRVGYTF. The chain has TRBV30 and TRBJ1-2, with D uncertain. The CDR3 is cut off 3 residues early in the read; its end comes from the germline J gene. The CDR3 spans 13 residues. Looked up from germline, CDR1 is GTSNPN and CDR2 is SVGIG (reference sequence).

In this sample, this clone turned up many times. The CDR3 is cut off 3 residues early in the read; its end comes from the germline J gene. The chain has TRBV6-1 and TRBJ1-5, with 7 bases matching TRBD1. The J segment lost 5 bases and the V segment lost 1 base, leaving 11 bases of the junction unmatched. Germline V gives CDR1 MNHNS, CDR2 SASEGT. This CDR3 is built from 17 residues. The chain's CDR3 is CASSEEPGQNTHQPQHF. CDR3 bases read: TGTGCCAGCAGTGAAGAGCCGGGACAGAACACCCATCAGCCC.

This clone was seen repeatedly, ten times or more. The CDR3 sequence: CASSLASLIDGYTF. CDR3 DNA (partial): TGTGCCAGCAGTTTAGCCTCCTTGATAGATGGC. V gene TRBV12-3 or TRBV12-4 combines with J gene TRBJ1-2; D is ambiguous. The read falls 3 residues short of the CDR3 end, and the missing part is taken from the germline J gene. There are 14 residues in the CDR3. The V gene lost 0 bases and the J gene lost 6 bases, with 11 bases spanning the gap.

This clone was seen at least ten times. The CDR3 is cut off 3 residues early in the read; its end comes from the germline J gene. V gene TRBV20-1 combines with J gene TRBJ1-1; D remains ambiguous. CDR1 and CDR2 (germline): DFQATT, SNEGSKA (reference sequence). CDR3 length equals 13 residues. The CDR3 DNA, read in part, is TGCAGTGCTAGAGCCAAATGGACTTTCCAA. Translating gives CSARAKWTFQ. The full CDR3 reads CSARAKWTFQAFF.

Ten or more counts support this clone. Sequencing ends 3 residues short of the CDR3 end; the germline J gene provides the rest. This chain joins TRBV7-3 and TRBJ2-5; 9 nucleotides match TRBD1. The V gene end was trimmed by 4 bases and the J gene end by 0 bases; junction bases not matched to a gene: 6. The CDR3 is 16 residues long. The germline gives CDR1 SGHTA, CDR2 FQGTGA. The CDR3 bases that were read are TGTGCCAGCAGCTACCGGGGACAGGGCTACCAAGAGACC. Protein sequence: CASSYRGQGYQET. The whole CDR3 is CASSYRGQGYQETQYF.

This clone was seen only a few times. The DNA read from the CDR3 is TGTGCCAGTATGGGAGGGGAGAGTTCAACA. Encoded protein: CASMGGESST. The complete CDR3 protein is CASMGGESSTLFF. This chain uses TRBV19 with TRBJ1-4; D might be TRBD1 (5 bases). Read coverage stops 3 residues before the CDR3 terminus; the germline J gene supplies the remainder. This CDR3 has 13 residues. Germline V CDR1 and CDR2: LNHDA, SQIVND (reference sequence).

There are many counts of this clone. The sequenced fragment ends 3 residues before the CDR3 boundary, so the rest is inferred from the germline J gene. This chain joins TRBV6-2 or TRBV6-3 and TRBJ1-2; D possibly corresponds to TRBD1 (5 bases). V lost 5 bases, J lost 4 bases, and 14 bases lay in between. CDR3 length equals 14 residues. Germline CDR1 reads MNHEY; CDR2 reads SVGEGT. The CDR3 DNA, read in part, is TGTGCCAGCAGTGAGTCCAGGGATTTCTATGGC. Residues: CASSESRDFYG. The full CDR3 is CASSESRDFYGYTF.

There are many counts of this clone. The read falls 3 residues short of the CDR3 end, and the missing part is taken from the germline J gene. The chain carries TRBV5-1 and TRBJ2-5; TRBD2 matches 9 bases. There are 15 residues in the CDR3. The J segment lost 3 bases and the V segment lost 4 bases, leaving 7 bases of the junction unmatched. Germline V gene data show CDR1 as SGHRS and CDR2 as YFSETQ. The CDR3 loop is CASSTTTSGEETQYF. The CDR3 DNA, read in part, is TGCGCCAGCAGCACCACGACTAGCGGCGAAGAGACC.

This clone was observed at least ten times. The read gets to within 3 residues of the CDR3 end, and the germline J gene fills in the rest. The gene calls are TRBV7-9 and TRBJ1-4; 9 bases are shared with TRBD1. The CDR3 loop spans 15 amino acids. After removal of 5 bases from V and 6 bases from J, the junction contained 7 bases not matched to a gene. CDR1 SEHNR and CDR2 FQNEAQ come from the germline V gene (reference sequence). The covered CDR3 bases are TGTGCCAGCAGCGCGGGACAGGGATTAGATGAAAAA. Encoded protein: CASSAGQGLDEK. The full CDR3 protein is CASSAGQGLDEKLFF.

This clone was seen at least ten times. The missing CDR3 end, 3 residues past where the read stops, is filled in from the germline J gene. The chain is built from TRBV28 and TRBJ1-6, with 10 bases that match TRBD1. V lost 2 bases to trimming and J lost 9 bases; unmatched junction nucleotides: 10. The germline gives CDR1 MDHEN, CDR2 SYDVKM. CDR3 length: 17 amino acids. The CDR3 loop reads CASSLIRDRGLSSPLHF. The CDR3 bases that were read are TGTGCCAGCAGTTTAATAAGAGACAGGGGGCTTAGTTCACCC.

This clone has a count of ten or more. The sequence runs out 3 residues before the end of the CDR3; the remainder is reconstructed from the germline J gene. The chain recombines TRBV6-2 or TRBV6-3 with TRBJ1-6; 9 bases agree with TRBD1. The V and J ends lost 0 bases and 5 bases, in that order; junction bases with no gene match: 5. The CDR3 spans 17 residues. From germline, CDR1 is MNHEY and CDR2 SVGEGT. The chain's CDR3 is CASSYSWTGEDNSPLHF. The CDR3 bases that were read are TGTGCCAGCAGTTACTCGTGGACAGGGGAGGATAATTCACCC.

Many counts were recorded for this clone. The read ends 3 residues before the CDR3 terminus; that terminus is restored from the germline J gene. V gene TRBV11-2 combines with J gene TRBJ2-7; 13 positions match TRBD2. This CDR3 contains 15 residues. Germline V lookup: CDR1 SGHAT, CDR2 FQNNGV. V was pared by 4 bases and J by 6 bases, with 6 bases of the junction left unmatched. The DNA read from the CDR3 is TGTGCCAGCAGCTCGGGAACTAGCGGGAGGGGCGAG. Its protein is CASSSGTSGRGE. In full, the CDR3 reads CASSSGTSGRGEQYF.

In this sample, this clone turned up many times. Read sequence stops 3 residues before the CDR3 end, and the germline J gene provides the missing end. The chain uses TRBV19 and TRBJ1-2; the match to TRBD1 covers 8 bases. This CDR3 contains 14 residues. The V gene's germline CDR1 is LNHDA and CDR2 SQIVND (reference sequence). V shed 9 bases, J shed 1 base, and the junction held 7 bases outside the gene matches. CDR3 residues: CASTGTGHNYGYTF. CDR3 DNA, as far as it was read: TGTGCCAGCACGGGGACAGGACATAACTATGGC.

This clone appeared many times. The read gets to within 3 residues of the CDR3 end, and the germline J gene fills in the rest. V is TRBV6-2 or TRBV6-3 and J is TRBJ1-1, with D uncertain. This CDR3 spans 12 amino acids. Between the trimmed V and J ends, which lost 0 bases and 6 bases, there was a span of 5 bases. Germline V gene data show CDR1 as MNHEY and CDR2 as SVGEGT. Incomplete CDR3 DNA: TGTGCCAGCAGTTACTCCGGGGCTGAA. Translation gives CASSYSGAE. Given in full, the CDR3 is CASSYSGAEAFF.

This clone was recorded at least ten times. The read halts 3 residues ahead of the CDR3 end, with the missing end drawn from the germline J gene. V is TRBV7-8 and J is TRBJ2-1; no clear D. Germline V CDR1 and CDR2: SGHVS, FQNEAQ. There are 14 residues in the CDR3. Trimming removed 3 bases from V and 8 bases from J, with 14 bases in between. CDR3 bases read: TGTGCCAGCAGCTTCCCGGGTACCAGTGATGAG. Translated, it gives CASSFPGTSDE. The whole CDR3 sequence is CASSFPGTSDEQFF.

This clone has a count of ten or more. The sequence runs out 3 residues before the end of the CDR3; the remainder is reconstructed from the germline J gene. V and J are TRBV20-1 and TRBJ2-3, with D possibly being TRBD1 (5 bases). This CDR3 region has 14 residues. The V gene's germline CDR1 is DFQATT and CDR2 SNEGSKA (reference sequence). V lost 3 bases, J lost 0 bases, and 10 bases lay in between. The CDR3: CSARTDFSTDTQYF. Partial CDR3 DNA: TGCAGTGCTAGGACAGACTTTAGCACAGATACG.

This clone appeared many times. The sequence runs out 3 residues before the end of the CDR3; the remainder is reconstructed from the germline J gene. V usage is TRBV19 and J usage is TRBJ1-1; no clear D gene. Germline-derived CDR1 and CDR2 are LNHDA and SQIVND (reference sequence). The CDR3 is made up of 13 amino acids. V shed 6 bases and J shed 1 base, with 9 bases lying between them. The CDR3 reads CASSQQWNTEAFF. Partial CDR3 DNA: TGTGCCAGTAGCCAACAATGGAACACTGAA. Filled out from reference TRBV19 and TRBJ1-1, the complete variable domain reads DGGITQSPKYLFRKEGQNVTLSCEQNLNHDAMYWYRQDPGQGLRLIYYSQIVNDFQKGDIAEGYSVSREKKESFPLTVTSAQKNPTAFYLCASSQQWNTEAFFGQGTRLTVV.

This clone has at least ten counts. The sequence runs out 3 residues before the end of the CDR3; the remainder is reconstructed from the germline J gene. Other DNA sequences from this sample encode an identical CDR3 as well. The rearrangement joins TRBV19 to TRBJ1-3; weak D call: TRBD1 (6 bases). CDR1 and CDR2 from the germline V gene are LNHDA and SQIVND (reference sequence). The CDR3 covers 16 residues. V shed 5 bases and J shed 0 bases, with 14 bases lying between them. CDR3 DNA, as far as it was read: TGTGCCAGTAGTCTTCCGCCAGGGGCCTCTGGAAACACC. Amino acid sequence: CASSLPPGASGNT. The whole CDR3 is CASSLPPGASGNTIYF.